The clone carrying this T cell receptor beta chain was detected a few times. The antigen is undetermined. Assay: immunoSEQ multiplex PCR; the TCRdb copy retains only in-frame clones and omits some. There are 30,000 to 40,000 clones in the sample; about 80% occur only once, and more than 6% lies in the top ten. This entry belongs to a study of STAT5B mutations in CD4+ large granular lymphocyte leukemia. Study-level findings and limits: Compared with healthy controls (2/35), patient top clones favored TRBV06 (8/27).

Controls came from buffy coats of healthy blood donors. Between the trimmed V and J ends, which lost 0 bases and 9 bases, there was a span of 21 bases. This CDR3 spans 18 amino acids. Germline values: CDR1 LGHNA, CDR2 YNFKEQ. Sequenced material: CD4+ T cells from blood buffy coats. The sequence was obtained from a human donor in good health. V and J are TRBV4-2 and TRBJ1-6; D is perhaps TRBD1 (5 bases). The DNA for the CDR3 is TGTGCCAGCAGCCAAGAGACCGTTAGGGAGAGTAGGGGTTCACCCCTCCACTTT. Protein: CASSQETVRESRGSPLHF.